This TCR beta chain came from a study of blood T cell repertoires in COVID-19. Sequencing was performed with immunoSEQ multiplex PCR; in TCRdb, only in-frame clones are kept and a portion is missing. The sample has roughly 230,000 clones; roughly 80% are singletons. Germline V gives CDR1 SGHAT, CDR2 FQNNGV. The junction had 6 bases not matched to a gene; V was cut back by 5 bases and J by 6 bases. CDR3 length equals 14 residues. This chain uses TRBV11-2 with TRBJ2-2; the match to TRBD1 covers 7 bases. Specimen: PBMCs or T cells enriched from blood (not recorded which). The receptor comes from a man between 45 and 60 years old who had recovered from COVID-19. This CDR3 reads CASSDTGVPGELFF. In DNA, the CDR3 is TGTGCCAGCAGCGACACAGGGGTTCCCGGGGAGCTGTTTTTT.